The 22 T cell receptor beta chains given below trace back to one sample, sequenced in a study of PD-1 blockade in classical Hodgkin lymphoma. The time point denotes: newly diagnosed, previously untreated cHL patient sample. Produced via immunoSEQ multiplex PCR; TCRdb's table is partial and in-frame only. Seen here are about 25,000 clones, approximately 95% observed once, and the top ten hold about 3.9%. The sequenced material came from peripheral blood mononuclear cells (PBMCs). All receptors derive from a human donor with classical Hodgkin lymphoma.

This rearrangement joins TRBV25-1 to TRBJ1-1, with D unclear. CDR3 length equals 15 residues. Germline loops: CDR1 MGHDK, CDR2 SYGVNS. Trimming left V 1 base short and J 4 bases short, with 13 bases between. The CDR3 DNA follows: TGTGCCAGCAGTGAATCTCGGCAACTTAGCACTGAAGCTTTCTTT. This gives the protein CASSESRQLSTEAFF. The full variable domain, rest sourced from reference TRBV25-1 and TRBJ1-1, is EADIYQTPRYLVIGTGKKITLECSQTMGHDKMYWYQQDPGMELHLIHYSYGVNSTEKGDLSSESTVSRIRTEHFPLTLESARPSHTSQYLCASSESRQLSTEAFFGQGTRLTVV.

This sequence joins TRBV5-5 and TRBJ2-7, with TRBD2 as a possible D gene (5 bases). The V gene lost 4 bases and the J gene lost 1 base, with 15 bases spanning the gap. The CDR3 runs 15 residues. The germline V gene has CDR1 SGHKS and CDR2 YYEKEE (reference sequence). Written as DNA, the CDR3 is TGTGCCAGCAGCGCGCTTGGACGGGGTTCCTACGAGCAGTACTTC. Protein: CASSALGRGSYEQYF.

The rearrangement links TRBV6-5 to TRBJ2-1; no definite D call. The germline CDR1 and CDR2 sequences are MNHEY and SVGAGI. The CDR3 is made up of 13 amino acids. Trimming cost V 0 bases and J 15 bases, with 15 bases left between them. The CDR3 loop reads CASSYSGFGSTFF. In DNA form, the CDR3 reads TGTGCCAGCAGTTACTCGGGTTTTGGCAGTACGTTCTTC.

The genes are TRBV2 and TRBJ2-7; 8 positions match TRBD1. J gave up 2 bases and V 5 bases, and 8 bases lay outside the gene matches. The length of the CDR3 is 15 residues. The germline V gene encodes CDR1 SNHLY and CDR2 FYNNEI. The CDR3 region is CASSLAGTGTYEQYF. The CDR3 DNA follows: TGTGCCAGCAGTCTTGCCGGGACAGGAACCTACGAGCAGTACTTC.

The chain uses TRBV7-2 and TRBJ2-1, with 11 positions matching TRBD2. The CDR3 has 15 amino acids. Germline loops: CDR1 SGHTA, CDR2 FQGNSA. The J segment lost 3 bases and the V segment lost 8 bases, leaving 6 bases of the junction unmatched. The CDR3 sequence is CASAPGLAVYNEQFF. Here the CDR3 DNA reads TGTGCCAGCGCACCGGGACTAGCGGTCTACAATGAGCAGTTCTTC.

For this clone: At one end the junction does not follow the germline gene, possibly because of a read error. Other DNA sequences of this sample code for an identical CDR3. This chain uses TRBV11-2 with TRBJ1-3; D may be TRBD1 (6 bases). The CDR3 length is 14 residues. Germline V gives CDR1 SGHAT, CDR2 FQNNGV. CDR3 sequence: CASSLQGRGNTIYF. The CDR3, as DNA: TGTGCCAGCAGCTTACAGGGCAGGGGAAATACCATATATTTT.

The CDR3 nucleotides are TGTGCCAGCAGGCCGGGACAGACTCACACAGATACGCAGTATTTT. Protein product: CASRPGQTHTDTQYF. The chain recombines TRBV6-5 with TRBJ2-3; 7 bases map to TRBD1. This CDR3 has 15 residues. After removal of 6 bases from V and 2 bases from J, the junction contained 8 bases not matched to a gene. The germline V gene encodes CDR1 MNHEY and CDR2 SVGAGI.

The rearrangement links TRBV5-1 to TRBJ2-1, with D hard to call. The CDR3 runs 14 residues. CDR1 is SGHRS and CDR2 is YFSETQ in the germline V gene. Trimming took 4 bases from V and 2 from J, leaving 10 bases between them. The CDR3 bases are TGCGCCAGCAGCGGACGGACGACCTACAATGAGCAGTTCTTC. Amino acids: CASSGRTTYNEQFF.

The chain joins TRBV7-2 to TRBJ2-7; D possibly matches TRBD1 or TRBD2 (7 bases each). This CDR3 is built from 14 residues. Germline CDR1 SGHTA, CDR2 FQGNSA. The V end lost 1 base, the J end lost 5 bases, and 12 bases lay between the germline ends. The DNA of the CDR3 is TGTGCCAGCAGCTTAGTCCAGGGGGGGCACGAGCAGTACTTC. This codes for CASSLVQGGHEQYF.

The rearrangement joins TRBV23-1 to TRBJ2-5; D gene ambiguous. TRBV23-1 is marked as an open reading frame, function uncertain. CDR3 size: 10 residues. Trimming took 5 bases from V and 3 from J, leaving 1 base between them. This chain's CDR3 is CASSEETQYF. The CDR3 bases are TGCGCCAGCAGTGAAGAGACCCAGTACTTC.

Points on this clone: The germline gene is not matched at one end of the junction; a read error may be the cause. The rearrangement joins TRBV6-4 to TRBJ2-7; D call uncertain. The CDR3 spans 18 residues. Looked up from germline, CDR1 is MRHNA and CDR2 is SNTAGT. The CDR3 bases are TGTGCCAGCAGTGACTCCACAGCGCCGGAAAGCGCTTCCTACGGGCAGTACTTC. Amino acid sequence: CASSDSTAPESASYGQYF.

This chain uses TRBV19 with TRBJ1-5; D is unresolved. V lost 7 bases and J 4 bases, leaving 11 bases between the germline ends. This CDR3 has 13 residues. The V gene's germline CDR1 is LNHDA and CDR2 SQIVND (reference sequence). The CDR3 sequence: CASTVSLNQPQHF. The DNA for the CDR3 is TGTGCCAGTACGGTCAGCCTGAATCAGCCCCAGCATTTT.

This chain links TRBV5-4 with TRBJ2-7; TRBD2 matches at 8 bases. CDR1 is SGHNT and CDR2 is YYREEE in the germline V gene (reference sequence). V lost 2 bases, J lost 1 base, and 8 bases stayed unmatched. The CDR3 runs 16 residues. The CDR3 spells CASSLAGRGFSYEQYF. CDR3 bases: TGTGCCAGCAGCTTAGCCGGGAGGGGCTTTTCCTACGAGCAGTACTTC.

The CDR3 sequence is CASSQQAKETQYF. The CDR3 coding sequence is TGTGCCAGCAGCCAACAGGCTAAAGAGACCCAGTACTTC. The genes are TRBV14 and TRBJ2-5; D uncertain. Deletions cut 2 bases from V and 3 bases from J, with 7 bases between. Germline V gene lookup returns CDR1 SGHDN and CDR2 FVKESK. The CDR3 spans 13 residues. Supplemented by reference TRBV14 and TRBJ2-5, the full variable domain reads EAGVTQFPSHSVIEKGQTVTLRCDPISGHDNLYWYRRVMGKEIKFLLHFVKESKQDESGMPNNRFLAERTGGTYSTLKVQPAELEDSGVYFCASSQQAKETQYFGPGTRLLVL.

The V gene is TRBV5-1, the J gene TRBJ1-1; 7 positions agree with TRBD1. V dropped 1 base and J dropped 1; count of bases not matched to a gene: 1. Germline loops: CDR1 SGHRS, CDR2 YFSETQ. The CDR3 runs to 14 residues. CDR3 residues: CASSLNRGNTEAFF. In DNA, the CDR3 is TGCGCCAGCAGCTTGAACAGGGGGAACACTGAAGCTTTCTTT.

V usage is TRBV27 and J usage is TRBJ1-1; TRBD1 might be the D (6 bases). Germline assignment: CDR1 MNHEY and CDR2 SMNVEV (reference sequence). The CDR3 consists of 13 residues. V gave up 6 bases and J gave up 4 bases, with 12 bases separating them. For the CDR3, the DNA is TGTGCCAGCAGGGCCGGGGGGCCCACTGAAGCTTTCTTT. It codes for CASRAGGPTEAFF.

The chain links TRBV21-1 to TRBJ1-2; the listed D gene, TRBD1, was not tested against the DNA. TRBV21-1 is described as a pseudogene. The CDR3 has 15 amino acids. CDR3 coding DNA: TGTGCCAGCAGACTCCGCTACAGAAAGACCTATGGCTACACCTTC. Encoded protein: CASRLRYRKTYGYTF.

V gene TRBV6-1 combines with J gene TRBJ2-2; 7 bases agree with TRBD2. This CDR3 has 15 amino acids. Germline trimming cut 7 bases from V and 3 bases from J; bases unmatched to any gene: 8. Germline CDR1 MNHNS, CDR2 SASEGT. This chain's CDR3 is CASKWEGQDTGELFF. The CDR3 DNA follows: TGTGCCAGCAAGTGGGAGGGCCAGGACACCGGGGAGCTGTTTTTT.

As concerns this clone: Germline and junction disagree at one end, which may indicate a read error. This chain joins TRBV7-9 and TRBJ2-3, with 7 nucleotides matching TRBD1. CDR1 is SEHNR, CDR2 FQNEAQ, per germline (reference sequence). The CDR3 sequence is 11 residues long. CDR3 DNA sequence: TGTGCCAGCAGCTTAGGACAGGGTAGGCATTTT. Protein product: CASSLGQGRHF.

The V gene is TRBV11-3, the J gene TRBJ1-5; TRBD1 is a possible D gene (5 bases). The germline V and J ends were trimmed by 4 bases and 0 bases, with 25 bases remaining between them. The CDR3 has 20 residues. Germline V gene lookup returns CDR1 SGHNT and CDR2 YENEEA. Written as DNA, the CDR3 is TGTGCCAGCAGCTCCGATTCTCAACCGGGACGCGTTAATAGCAATCAGCCCCAGCATTTT. Amino acids: CASSSDSQPGRVNSNQPQHF.

The CDR3 sequence is CASSIGTGGPSYGYTF. The CDR3 DNA reads as TGTGCCAGTAGTATCGGGACAGGGGGCCCGAGCTATGGCTACACCTTC. The chain joins TRBV19 to TRBJ1-2, with TRBD1 identical over 12 bases. The V and J ends lost 3 bases and 4 bases, in that order; junction bases with no gene match: 6. CDR3 length: 16 amino acids. Germline CDR1 and CDR2: LNHDA and SQIVND (reference sequence).

The CDR3 sequence: CASSPGLAGPQGETQYF. The CDR3 DNA sequence: TGCGCCAGCAGCCCAGGACTAGCGGGACCCCAAGGAGAGACCCAGTACTTC. The chain has TRBV5-1 and TRBJ2-5; 12 bases are shared with TRBD2. CDR1 is SGHRS and CDR2 is YFSETQ in the germline V gene. V lost 4 bases to trimming and J lost 4 bases; unmatched junction nucleotides: 11. This CDR3 is 17 amino acids long.